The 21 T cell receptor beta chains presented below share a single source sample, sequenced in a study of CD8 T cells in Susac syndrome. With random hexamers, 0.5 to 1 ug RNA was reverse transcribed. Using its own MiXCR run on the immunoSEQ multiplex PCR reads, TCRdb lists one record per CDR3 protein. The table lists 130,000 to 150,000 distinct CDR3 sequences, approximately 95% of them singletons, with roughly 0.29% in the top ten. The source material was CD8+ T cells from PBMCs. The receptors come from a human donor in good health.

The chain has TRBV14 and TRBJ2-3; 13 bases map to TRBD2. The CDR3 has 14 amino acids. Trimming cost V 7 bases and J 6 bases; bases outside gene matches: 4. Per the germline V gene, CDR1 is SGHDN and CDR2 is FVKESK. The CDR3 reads CASTLAGGLDTQYF. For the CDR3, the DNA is TGTGCCAGCACACTAGCGGGAGGGCTCGATACGCAGTATTTT.

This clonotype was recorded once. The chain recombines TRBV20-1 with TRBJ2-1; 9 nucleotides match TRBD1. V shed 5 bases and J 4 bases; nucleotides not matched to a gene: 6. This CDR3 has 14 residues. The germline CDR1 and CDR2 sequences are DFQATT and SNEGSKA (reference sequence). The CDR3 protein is CSAPRDREYNEQFF. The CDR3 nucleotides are TGCAGTGCTCCCCGGGACAGGGAGTACAATGAGCAGTTCTTC.

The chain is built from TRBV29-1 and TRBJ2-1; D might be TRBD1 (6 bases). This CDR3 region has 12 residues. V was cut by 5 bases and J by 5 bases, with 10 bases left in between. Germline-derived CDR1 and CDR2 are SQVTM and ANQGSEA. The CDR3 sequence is CSVKTGNNEQFF. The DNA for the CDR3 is TGCAGCGTTAAAACAGGGAACAATGAGCAGTTCTTC.

The CDR3 coding sequence is TGTGCCAGCAGTGAGACAGGTCGAAAGGAGACCCAGTACTTC. Its protein product is CASSETGRKETQYF. V and J are TRBV27 and TRBJ2-5; a weak D match, TRBD1 (6 bases). The germline CDR1 and CDR2 sequences are MNHEY and SMNVEV (reference sequence). V was clipped by 5 bases and J by 5 bases, with 15 bases between them. The CDR3 runs to 14 residues.

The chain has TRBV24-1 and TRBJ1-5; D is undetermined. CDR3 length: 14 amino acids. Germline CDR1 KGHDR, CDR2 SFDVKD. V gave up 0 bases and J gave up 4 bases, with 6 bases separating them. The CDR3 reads CATSDLTGNQPQHF. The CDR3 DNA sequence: TGTGCCACCAGTGATTTGACGGGGAATCAGCCCCAGCATTTT.

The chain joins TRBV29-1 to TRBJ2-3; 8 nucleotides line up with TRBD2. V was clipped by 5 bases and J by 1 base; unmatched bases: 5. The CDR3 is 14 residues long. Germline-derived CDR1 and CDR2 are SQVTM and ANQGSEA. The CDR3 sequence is CSVSSSGRTDTQYF. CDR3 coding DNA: TGCAGCGTTAGTTCTAGCGGGCGCACAGATACGCAGTATTTT.

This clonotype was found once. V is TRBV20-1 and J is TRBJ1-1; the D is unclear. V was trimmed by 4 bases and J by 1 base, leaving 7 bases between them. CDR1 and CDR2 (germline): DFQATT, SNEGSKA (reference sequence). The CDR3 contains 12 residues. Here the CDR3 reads CSAISQNTEAFF. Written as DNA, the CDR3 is TGCAGTGCTATTAGTCAGAACACTGAAGCTTTCTTT.

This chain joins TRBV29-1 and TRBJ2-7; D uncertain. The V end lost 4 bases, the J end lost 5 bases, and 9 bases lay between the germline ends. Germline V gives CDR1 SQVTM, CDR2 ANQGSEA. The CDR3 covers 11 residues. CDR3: CSVAVGHEQYF. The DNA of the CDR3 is TGCAGCGTTGCCGTGGGCCACGAGCAGTACTTC.

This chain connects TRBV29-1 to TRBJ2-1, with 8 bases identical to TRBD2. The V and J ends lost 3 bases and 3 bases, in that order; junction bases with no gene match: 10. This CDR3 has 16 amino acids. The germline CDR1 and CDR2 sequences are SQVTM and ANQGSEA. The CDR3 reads CSVDGTRVSIYNEQFF. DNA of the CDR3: TGCAGCGTTGATGGGACTAGAGTGTCAATCTACAATGAGCAGTTCTTC.

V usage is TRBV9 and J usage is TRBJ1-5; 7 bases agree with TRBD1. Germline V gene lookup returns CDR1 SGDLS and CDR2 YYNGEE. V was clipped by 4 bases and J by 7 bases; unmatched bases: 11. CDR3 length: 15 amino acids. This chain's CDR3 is CASSPEGALGQPQHF. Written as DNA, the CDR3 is TGTGCCAGCAGCCCCGAGGGGGCCCTCGGCCAGCCCCAGCATTTT.

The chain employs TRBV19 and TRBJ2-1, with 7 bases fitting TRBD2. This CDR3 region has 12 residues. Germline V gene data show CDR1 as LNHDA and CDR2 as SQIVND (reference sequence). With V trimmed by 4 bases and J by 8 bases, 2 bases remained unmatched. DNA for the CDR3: TGTGCCAGTAGTAGCGGGAGTTATGAGCAGTTCTTC. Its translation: CASSSGSYEQFF.

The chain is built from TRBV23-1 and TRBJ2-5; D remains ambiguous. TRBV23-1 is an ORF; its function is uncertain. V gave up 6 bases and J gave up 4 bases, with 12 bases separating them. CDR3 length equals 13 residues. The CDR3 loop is CASSPSRSETQYF. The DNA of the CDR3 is TGCGCCAGCAGCCCTTCTAGGTCAGAGACCCAGTACTTC.

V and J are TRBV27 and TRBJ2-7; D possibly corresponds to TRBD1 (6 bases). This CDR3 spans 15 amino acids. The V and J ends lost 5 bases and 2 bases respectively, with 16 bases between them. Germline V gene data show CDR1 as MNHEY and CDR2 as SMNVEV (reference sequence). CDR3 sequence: CASSHRGRGTYEQYF. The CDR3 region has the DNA TGTGCCAGCAGTCACCGAGGCAGGGGCACCTACGAGCAGTACTTC.

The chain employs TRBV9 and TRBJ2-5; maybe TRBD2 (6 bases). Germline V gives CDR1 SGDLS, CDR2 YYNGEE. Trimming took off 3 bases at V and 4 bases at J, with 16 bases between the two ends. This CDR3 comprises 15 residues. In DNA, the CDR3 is TGTGCCAGCAGCGGAGGGACTCTGGGAGGAGAGACCCAGTACTTC. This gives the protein CASSGGTLGGETQYF.

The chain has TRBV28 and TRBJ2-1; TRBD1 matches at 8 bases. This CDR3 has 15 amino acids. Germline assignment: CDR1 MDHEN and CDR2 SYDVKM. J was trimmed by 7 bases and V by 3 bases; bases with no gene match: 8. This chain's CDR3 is CASSLWQGARNEQFF. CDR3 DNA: TGTGCCAGCAGTTTGTGGCAGGGGGCAAGGAATGAGCAGTTCTTC.

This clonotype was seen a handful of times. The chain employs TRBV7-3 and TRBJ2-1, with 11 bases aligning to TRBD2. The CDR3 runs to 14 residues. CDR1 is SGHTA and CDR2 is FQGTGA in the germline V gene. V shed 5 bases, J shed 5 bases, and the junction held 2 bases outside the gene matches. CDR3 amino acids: CASSPGLADNEQFF. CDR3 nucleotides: TGTGCCAGCAGCCCGGGACTAGCGGACAATGAGCAGTTCTTC.

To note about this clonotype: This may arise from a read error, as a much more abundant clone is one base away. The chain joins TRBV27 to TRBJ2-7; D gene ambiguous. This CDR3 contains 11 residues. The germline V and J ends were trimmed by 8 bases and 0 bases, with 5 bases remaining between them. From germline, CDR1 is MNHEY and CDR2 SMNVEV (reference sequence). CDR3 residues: CASGYSYEQYF. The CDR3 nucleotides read TGTGCCAGCGGTTACTCCTACGAGCAGTACTTC.

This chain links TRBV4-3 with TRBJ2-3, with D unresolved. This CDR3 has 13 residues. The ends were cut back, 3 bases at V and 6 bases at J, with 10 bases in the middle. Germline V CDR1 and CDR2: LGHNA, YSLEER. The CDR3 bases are TGCGCCAGCAGCCAGGAGTCGGAGGATACGCAGTATTTT. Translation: CASSQESEDTQYF.

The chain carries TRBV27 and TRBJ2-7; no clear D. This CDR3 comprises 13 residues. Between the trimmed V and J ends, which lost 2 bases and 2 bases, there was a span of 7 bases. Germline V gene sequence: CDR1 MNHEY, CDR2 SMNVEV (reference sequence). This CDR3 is CASSLRAPYEQYF. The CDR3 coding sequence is TGTGCCAGCAGTTTAAGGGCCCCCTACGAGCAGTACTTC.

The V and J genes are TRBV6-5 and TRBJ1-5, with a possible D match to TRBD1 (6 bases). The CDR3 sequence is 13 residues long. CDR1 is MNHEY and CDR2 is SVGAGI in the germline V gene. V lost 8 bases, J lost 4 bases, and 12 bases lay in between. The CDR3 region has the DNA TGTGCCAGCGGCCAAGGACAGAATCAGCCCCAGCATTTT. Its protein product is CASGQGQNQPQHF.

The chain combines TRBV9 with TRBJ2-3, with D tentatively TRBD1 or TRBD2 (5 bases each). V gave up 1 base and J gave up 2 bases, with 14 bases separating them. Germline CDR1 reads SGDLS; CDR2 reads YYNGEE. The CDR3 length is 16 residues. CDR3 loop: CASSVSWAGATDTQYF. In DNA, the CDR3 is TGTGCCAGCAGCGTAAGCTGGGCCGGGGCCACAGATACGCAGTATTTT. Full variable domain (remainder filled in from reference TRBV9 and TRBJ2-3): DSGVTQTPKHLITATGQRVTLRCSPRSGDLSVYWYQQSLDQGLQFLIQYYNGEERAKGNILERFSAQQFPDLHSELNLSSLELGDSALYFCASSVSWAGATDTQYFGPGTRLTVL.